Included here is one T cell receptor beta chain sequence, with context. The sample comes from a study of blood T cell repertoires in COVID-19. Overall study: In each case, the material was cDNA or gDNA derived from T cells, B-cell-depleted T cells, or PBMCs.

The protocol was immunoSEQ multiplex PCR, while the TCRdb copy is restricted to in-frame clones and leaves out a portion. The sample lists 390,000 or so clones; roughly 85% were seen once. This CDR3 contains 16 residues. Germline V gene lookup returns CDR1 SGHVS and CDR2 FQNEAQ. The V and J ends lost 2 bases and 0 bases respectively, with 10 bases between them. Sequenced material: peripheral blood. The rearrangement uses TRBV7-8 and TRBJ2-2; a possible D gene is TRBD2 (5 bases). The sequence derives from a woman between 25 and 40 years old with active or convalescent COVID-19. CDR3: CASSLPGVANTGELFF. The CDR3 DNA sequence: TGTGCCAGCAGCTTACCCGGGGTCGCGAACACCGGGGAGCTGTTTTTT.